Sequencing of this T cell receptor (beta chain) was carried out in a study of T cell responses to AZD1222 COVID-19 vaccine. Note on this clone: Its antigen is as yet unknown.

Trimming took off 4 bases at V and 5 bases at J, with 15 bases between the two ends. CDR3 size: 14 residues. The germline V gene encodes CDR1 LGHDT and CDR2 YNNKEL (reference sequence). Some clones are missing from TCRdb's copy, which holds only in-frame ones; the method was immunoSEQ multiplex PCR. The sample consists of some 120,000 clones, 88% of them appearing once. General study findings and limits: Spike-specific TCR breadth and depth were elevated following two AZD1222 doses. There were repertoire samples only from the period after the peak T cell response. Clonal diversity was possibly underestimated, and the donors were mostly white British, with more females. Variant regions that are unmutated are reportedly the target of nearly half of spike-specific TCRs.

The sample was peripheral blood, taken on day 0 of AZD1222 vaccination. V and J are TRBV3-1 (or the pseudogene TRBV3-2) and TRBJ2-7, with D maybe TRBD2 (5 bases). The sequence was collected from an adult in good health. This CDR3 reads CASSLPGNRDEQYF. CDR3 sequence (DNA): TGTGCCAGCAGCCTACCGGGAAATCGAGACGAGCAGTACTTC.